These T cell receptor beta chains were read from a single sample in a study of OX40 agonist ivuxolimab in advanced cancers. Sequencing was performed with immunoSEQ multiplex PCR; in TCRdb, only in-frame clones are kept and a portion is missing. The profile shows 70,000 or so clones, over 80% of them singletons. The material sequenced was CD4+ or CD8+ T cells sorted from blood, taken in a trial of the OX40 agonist ivuxolimab. These receptors originate from an adult with an advanced solid tumor such as melanoma, head and neck, liver or kidney cancer. Both conserved end residues are part of each CDR3. D genes are given only for firm matches. The listing skips clone size in some rows; elsewhere it reads once, few, many or a size class.

TRBJ1-3	TRBV15	TRBD1	.	CATSRDRAGNTIYF	TGTGCCACCAGCCGGGACAGGGCCGGAAACACCATATATTTT
TRBJ2-5	TRBV7-6	TRBD1	.	CASSRTGGETQYF	TGTGCCAGCAGCCGGACAGGGGGAGAGACCCAGTACTTC
TRBJ1-1	TRBV10-3	TRBD1	.	CAIRGTGDTEAFF	TGTGCCATCAGAGGGACAGGGGATACTGAAGCTTTCTTT
TRBJ2-3	TRBV19	TRBD1	once	CASSRQGFAPTSTDTQYF	TGTGCCAGTAGTCGACAGGGGTTTGCTCCAACTAGCACAGATACGCAGTATTTT
TRBJ1-4	TRBV25-1	.	many	CASSAGLEKLFF	TGTGCCAGCAGTGCGGGACTGGAAAAACTGTTTTTT
TRBJ1-5	TRBV2	.	.	CASSVQGQDQPQHF	TGTGCCAGCAGTGTTCAAGGGCAGGATCAGCCCCAGCATTTT
TRBJ1-1	TRBV25-1	.	.	CASGVGTEAFF	TGTGCCAGCGGGGTAGGCACTGAAGCTTTCTTT
TRBJ1-1	TRBV5-1	TRBD1	once	CASSFDRGNTEAFF	TGCGCCAGCAGCTTCGACAGGGGAAACACTGAAGCTTTCTTT
TRBJ1-3	TRBV30	.	.	CAWSWDGNSGNTIYF	TGTGCCTGGAGTTGGGACGGAAACTCTGGAAACACCATATATTTT
TRBJ2-3	TRBV7-3	.	few	CASSLNPRETQYF	TGTGCCAGCAGCTTGAATCCTCGGGAGACGCAGTATTTT
TRBJ1-1	TRBV29-1	TRBD1	few	CSVGQGAGTEAFF	TGCAGCGTCGGACAGGGGGCGGGGACTGAAGCTTTCTTT
TRBJ2-7	TRBV15	.	.	CATSRDLRVREQYF	TGTGCCACCAGCAGAGATTTACGGGTAAGGGAGCAGTACTTC
TRBJ2-5	TRBV20-1	.	.	CSAQLEETQYF	TGCAGTGCCCAGCTTGAAGAGACCCAGTACTTC
TRBJ2-1	TRBV7-2	.	few	CASSYSPGEVNEQFF	TGTGCCAGCAGCTACTCCCCGGGAGAAGTTAACGAGCAGTTCTTC
TRBJ2-5	TRBV11-1	.	.	CASSLAGLEGQETQYF	TGTGCCAGCAGCTTAGCCGGCTTGGAGGGCCAAGAGACCCAGTACTTC
TRBJ2-7	TRBV7-2	.	.	CASSLARRSYEQYF	TGTGCCAGCAGCTTAGCGAGGCGGTCCTACGAGCAGTACTTC
TRBJ1-1	TRBV4-3	.	.	CASSQDRAGAWNTEAFF	TGCGCCAGCAGCCAAGATAGGGCAGGGGCATGGAACACTGAAGCTTTCTTT
TRBJ2-7	TRBV5-1	.	many	CASSTSANSYEQYF	.
TRBJ1-4	TRBV30	.	.	CACCDWEDEKLFF	TGTGCCTGTTGTGACTGGGAAGATGAAAAACTGTTTTTT
TRBJ1-5	TRBV9	.	.	CASSQQQDSGPQHF	TGTGCCAGCAGCCAACAACAGGATTCCGGGCCCCAGCATTTT
TRBJ2-7	TRBV6-1	.	once	CASSEELESYEQYF	TGTGCCAGCAGTGAAGAACTAGAATCCTACGAGCAGTACTTC
TRBJ1-2	TRBV6-4	TRBD1	once	CASSPTGDAGYTF	TGTGCCAGCAGCCCGACAGGGGACGCTGGCTACACCTTC
TRBJ2-7	TRBV9	TRBD2	.	CASSVSGTSGYEQYF	TGTGCCAGCAGCGTATCCGGGACTAGCGGCTACGAGCAGTACTTC
TRBJ1-1	TRBV5-4	.	.	CASSARPGTYTEAFF	TGTGCCAGCAGCGCCCGGCCGGGGACTTACACTGAAGCTTTCTTT
TRBJ1-2	TRBV5-4	.	.	CASSQGINGYTF	TGTGCCAGCAGCCAGGGCATCAATGGCTACACCTTC
TRBJ1-5	TRBV27	TRBD1	.	CASSLAGGHQPQHF	TGTGCCAGCAGTTTGGCAGGGGGCCATCAGCCCCAGCATTTT
TRBJ2-1	TRBV19	.	.	CASRLRSSYNEQFF	TGTGCCAGTAGGTTACGGAGCTCCTACAATGAGCAGTTCTTC
TRBJ2-7	TRBV29-1	TRBD1	.	CSAGQGAVEYF	TGCAGCGCGGGACAGGGCGCTGTTGAGTACTTC
TRBJ1-1	TRBV10-3	TRBD1	.	CAISGQGDTEAFF	TGTGCCATCAGCGGACAGGGAGACACTGAAGCTTTCTTT
TRBJ1-5	TRBV29-1	.	.	CSVVNSDSNQPQHF	TGCAGCGTTGTCAACAGCGATAGCAATCAGCCCCAGCATTTT
TRBJ2-1	TRBV2	.	.	CASRRDFSYNEQFF	TGTGCCAGCAGGAGGGACTTCTCCTACAATGAGCAGTTCTTC
TRBJ1-1	TRBV28	TRBD1	.	CASSETGRETEAFF	TGTGCCAGCAGCGAGACAGGGCGGGAGACTGAAGCTTTCTTT
TRBJ1-5	TRBV6-1	.	.	CASSPSLSNQPQHF	TGTGCCAGCAGTCCGAGTTTGAGCAATCAGCCCCAGCATTTT
TRBJ2-3	TRBV5-6	.	.	CASSFTRTDPTDTQYF	TGTGCCAGCAGCTTCACTAGAACCGACCCCACAGATACGCAGTATTTT
TRBJ2-1	TRBV19	TRBD1	.	CASQEGAGNEQFF	TGTGCCTCTCAAGAGGGGGCAGGCAATGAGCAGTTCTTC
TRBJ1-6	TRBV30	.	.	CAWDVAGGNSPLHF	TGTGCCTGGGACGTAGCGGGGGGGAATTCACCCCTCCACTTT
TRBJ1-1	TRBV7-9	TRBD1	.	CASSQDRGRGNTEAFF	TGTGCCAGCAGCCAGGACAGGGGGCGAGGGAACACTGAAGCTTTCTTT
TRBJ1-2	TRBV28	.	.	CASESGTKDGYTF	TGTGCCAGCGAATCAGGGACTAAGGATGGCTACACCTTC
TRBJ2-3	TRBV27	TRBD2	.	CASSSRTSPTDTQYF	TGTGCCAGCAGTTCCAGGACTAGCCCCACAGATACGCAGTATTTT
TRBJ1-1	TRBV6-1	TRBD1	.	CASTYRGEAFF	TGTGCCAGCACCTACAGGGGAGAGGCTTTCTTT
TRBJ1-5	TRBV6-1	.	.	CASSEVWGGTYQPQHF	TGTGCCAGCAGTGAAGTGTGGGGGGGTACCTATCAGCCCCAGCATTTT
TRBJ2-1	TRBV9	TRBD2	.	CASSGGTSKGEQFF	TGTGCCAGCAGCGGCGGGACTAGCAAAGGTGAGCAGTTCTTC
TRBJ1-5	TRBV19	TRBD1	.	CASSKGQGAYQPQHF	TGTGCCAGTAGTAAAGGACAGGGGGCTTATCAGCCCCAGCATTTT
TRBJ1-6	TRBV7-6	TRBD1	.	CASSPGTVNSPLHF	TGTGCCAGCAGTCCCGGGACAGTGAATTCACCCCTCCACTTT